The 13 T cell receptor beta chains listed next were all sequenced from one sample in a study of spatial heterogeneity in lung cancer. Regarding time point: sample taken at primary tumor resection. TCRdb recomputed calls from the 5' RACE reads with MiXCR, one row per CDR3 protein. The sample yields roughly 25,000 distinct CDR3 sequences, 7% seen once. Sequenced here: PBMCs, sampled at surgery. The receptors stem from a male donor with early-stage non-small cell lung cancer.

This clonotype was observed many times. The genes are TRBV6-2 or TRBV6-3 and TRBJ2-4; possible D gene TRBD1, 7 bases. CDR1 and CDR2 from the germline V gene are MNHEY and SVGEGT. This CDR3 has 16 residues. Trimming shortened V by 5 bases and J by 0 bases, and 14 bases separated the two germline ends. This CDR3 is CASSARQGLAKNIQYF. Written as DNA, the CDR3 is TGTGCCAGCAGTGCTCGACAGGGACTAGCCAAAAACATTCAGTACTTC.

This clonotype was counted at least ten times. V is TRBV19 and J is TRBJ2-5, with 7 bases that match TRBD1. The trim removed 5 bases at V and 1 base at J, leaving 7 bases unmatched. CDR1 and CDR2 from the germline V gene are LNHDA and SQIVND (reference sequence). CDR3 length: 15 residues. The CDR3 sequence is CASSYRGDSQETQYF. DNA for the CDR3: TGTGCCAGTAGTTACAGGGGCGACTCCCAAGAGACCCAGTACTTC. The variable domain in full, completed from reference TRBV19 and TRBJ2-5, reads DGGITQSPKYLFRKEGQNVTLSCEQNLNHDAMYWYRQDPGQGLRLIYYSQIVNDFQKGDIAEGYSVSREKKESFPLTVTSAQKNPTAFYLCASSYRGDSQETQYFGPGTRLLVL.

This clonotype was picked up many times. The V gene is TRBV7-6, the J gene TRBJ2-1; D may be TRBD2 (6 bases). CDR1 and CDR2 from the germline V gene are SGHVS and FNYEAQ. The length of the CDR3 is 16 residues. V was clipped by 5 bases and J by 0 bases, with 14 bases between them. The CDR3 region is CASSRTSAGSYNEQFF. As DNA, the CDR3 is TGTGCCAGCAGCAGGACTTCAGCGGGCTCCTACAATGAGCAGTTCTTC.

This clonotype showed up many times. The chain has TRBV28 and TRBJ2-1, with 8 nucleotides matching TRBD2. V trimming: 3 bases; J trimming: 5 bases; junction bases outside the gene matches: 9. The germline V gene has CDR1 MDHEN and CDR2 SYDVKM. CDR3 length: 16 residues. The DNA for the CDR3 is TGTGCCAGCAGTTTTGGGGTAGCGGGGTACCACAATGAGCAGTTCTTC. It translates to CASSFGVAGYHNEQFF.

Ten or more counts support this clonotype. The chain employs TRBV10-2 and TRBJ1-1; 9 nucleotides match TRBD1. Germline CDR1 WSHSY, CDR2 SAAADI. The CDR3 runs to 14 residues. With 6 bases clipped from V and 4 bases from J, the junction kept 6 bases outside the gene matches. The CDR3 DNA is TGCGCCAGCAGAGCCGGGACAGGGCCCACTGAAGCTTTCTTT. Translating it yields CASRAGTGPTEAFF.

This clonotype was recorded at least ten times. The V gene is TRBV20-1, the J gene TRBJ2-7, with no clear D. The CDR3 has 10 residues. Germline CDR1 is DFQATT and CDR2 is SNEGSKA (reference sequence). The germline V and J ends were trimmed by 3 bases and 5 bases, with 5 bases remaining between them. The CDR3 nucleotides are TGCAGTGCTAGGGGAAACGAGCAGTACTTC. Protein product: CSARGNEQYF.

This clonotype was counted ten times or more. The chain couples TRBV5-1 to TRBJ2-7; D is uncertain. Trimming cost V 1 base and J 8 bases, with 13 bases left between them. The germline V gene encodes CDR1 SGHRS and CDR2 YFSETQ. This CDR3 region has 13 residues. The CDR3 region is CASSLSGREQQYF. The CDR3 coding sequence is TGCGCCAGCAGCTTGTCGGGCCGTGAACAGCAGTACTTC.

The table lists this clonotype with a few counts. V gene TRBV2 combines with J gene TRBJ1-4; 9 bases line up with TRBD1. Looked up from germline, CDR1 is SNHLY and CDR2 is FYNNEI. The CDR3 spans 15 residues. J lost 3 bases, V lost 6 bases, and 5 bases had no gene match. The CDR3 sequence: CASSRDRAPNEKLFF. As DNA, the CDR3 is TGTGCCAGCAGCCGGGACAGGGCTCCTAATGAAAAACTGTTTTTT. The full variable domain, completed using reference TRBV2 and TRBJ1-4, is EPEVTQTPSHQVTQMGQEVILRCVPISNHLYFYWYRQILGQKVEFLVSFYNNEISEKSEIFDDQFSVERPDGSNFTLKIRSTKLEDSAMYFCASSRDRAPNEKLFFGSGTQLSVL.

This clonotype was counted at least ten times. V gene TRBV28 combines with J gene TRBJ2-7; the match to TRBD2 covers 7 bases. The CDR3 totals 19 residues. Germline CDR1 MDHEN, CDR2 SYDVKM. J gave up 3 bases and V 1 base, and 18 bases lay outside the gene matches. The CDR3 region is CASSLFRTSPSRSGYEQYF. CDR3 nucleotides: TGTGCCAGCAGTTTATTCCGGACTAGTCCGTCCCGTTCAGGCTACGAGCAGTACTTC.

Judged by abundance, this clonotype is medium-sized. The V call is TRBV5-1, the J call TRBJ2-1, with D possibly matching TRBD2 (5 bases). V gave up 2 bases and J gave up 9 bases, with 15 bases separating them. The CDR3 has 14 amino acids. Germline loops: CDR1 SGHRS, CDR2 YFSETQ. Here the CDR3 reads CASSFISGSPEQFF. The CDR3 DNA is TGCGCCAGCAGCTTTATATCGGGGTCACCTGAGCAGTTCTTC.

This chain joins TRBV5-1 and TRBJ1-5; TRBD1 agrees at 10 bases. J lost 7 bases, V lost 4 bases, and 8 bases had no gene match. The CDR3 is 15 amino acids. Germline CDR1 SGHRS, CDR2 YFSETQ. For the CDR3, the DNA is TGCGCCAGCAGCCCCGGGACAGGGGCAGGCCAGCCCCAGCATTTT. It specifies CASSPGTGAGQPQHF.

The rearrangement uses TRBV27 and TRBJ2-3; 7 nucleotides agree with TRBD1. This CDR3 has 14 amino acids. Trimming at V came to 2 bases and at J to 6 bases, leaving 5 bases not matched to a gene. The V gene's germline CDR1 is MNHEY and CDR2 SMNVEV (reference sequence). CDR3 sequence (DNA): TGTGCCAGCAGTTTAACAGGGGATGACGATACGCAGTATTTT. It translates to CASSLTGDDDTQYF.

This clonotype was counted at least ten times. The chain combines TRBV21-1 with TRBJ2-3; the D call in the table, TRBD2, was not verified against the DNA. TRBV21-1 is recorded as a pseudogene. CDR3 length equals 16 residues. The CDR3 sequence: CAAGLAGTTSTDTQYF. In DNA form, the CDR3 reads TGTGCCGCTGGGCTAGCGGGGACCACTAGCACAGATACGCAGTATTTT.